These 16 T cell receptor beta chains came from one sample sequenced in a study of blood T cell repertoires in COVID-19. The table came from immunoSEQ multiplex PCR; TCRdb's copy has only in-frame clones and leaves some out. This sample has about 400,000 clones, with around 87% found just once. The sample taken for sequencing was peripheral blood. The source is a human donor in a cohort sampled during active COVID-19.

The chain couples TRBV10-3 to TRBJ2-1; 10 positions agree with TRBD2. Germline CDR1 reads ENHRY; CDR2 reads SYGVKD. The CDR3 spans 17 residues. J lost 4 bases, V lost 1 base, and 7 bases had no gene match. The CDR3 is CAISELRLAGAYNEQFF. Written as DNA, the CDR3 is TGTGCCATCAGTGAGTTGCGGCTAGCGGGAGCTTACAATGAGCAGTTCTTC.

The chain combines TRBV6-5 with TRBJ1-5, with D unclear. This CDR3 region has 13 residues. The germline gives CDR1 MNHEY, CDR2 SVGAGI. V gave up 8 bases and J gave up 5 bases, with 13 bases separating them. CDR3: CASRRVEDQPQHF. CDR3 sequence (DNA): TGTGCCAGCCGACGGGTGGAGGATCAGCCCCAGCATTTT.

This clone appeared once. The gene calls are TRBV28 and TRBJ2-1, with 10 bases that match TRBD2. This CDR3 comprises 15 residues. Unmatched junction bases numbered 5, after V lost 5 bases and J lost 4 bases. From germline, CDR1 is MDHEN and CDR2 SYDVKM. CDR3 sequence (DNA): TGTGCCAGCAGTAAAAGCGGGAGGGATTACAATGAGCAGTTCTTC. Translated: CASSKSGRDYNEQFF.

The sample holds a few counts of this clone. V usage is TRBV4-1 and J usage is TRBJ1-2, with 7 bases aligning to TRBD1. The germline gives CDR1 MGHRA, CDR2 YSYEKL. Losses at the gene ends were 3 bases for V and 4 bases for J; bases not matched to a gene: 8. The CDR3 is made up of 15 amino acids. CDR3 loop: CASSHLLGGSYGYTF. CDR3 DNA sequence: TGCGCCAGCAGCCACCTTCTAGGGGGCAGCTATGGCTACACCTTC.

CDR3 bases: TGTGCCAGCAGCCCCGAGGCGAACACCGGGGAGCTGTTTTTT. Protein sequence: CASSPEANTGELFF. The J gene is TRBJ2-2, the V gene TRBV11-2; no clear D gene. The CDR3 loop spans 14 amino acids. Trimming stripped 5 bases from V and 0 bases from J, with 7 bases between. Germline CDR1 SGHAT, CDR2 FQNNGV.

The genes are TRBV10-2 and TRBJ2-7, with TRBD1 matching over 7 bases. The CDR3 has 15 residues. After removal of 2 bases from V and 3 bases from J, the junction contained 7 bases not matched to a gene. Germline V lookup: CDR1 WSHSY, CDR2 SAAADI. The CDR3 spells CASSEPGTAHYEQYF. Here the CDR3 DNA reads TGCGCCAGCAGTGAGCCCGGGACAGCCCACTACGAGCAGTACTTC.

This sequence joins TRBV7-9 and TRBJ1-2; D uncertain. Germline-derived CDR1 and CDR2 are SEHNR and FQNEAQ (reference sequence). The CDR3 is made up of 12 amino acids. The ends were cut back, 5 bases at V and 6 bases at J, with 10 bases in the middle. The CDR3 is CASSRGLDGYTF. The CDR3 coding sequence is TGTGCCAGCAGCCGAGGTTTGGATGGCTACACCTTC.

This chain links TRBV3-1 (or the pseudogene TRBV3-2) with TRBJ2-7; TRBD1 matches 8 bases. CDR3 length: 15 amino acids. Germline V CDR1 and CDR2: LGHDT, YNNKEL (reference sequence). Trimming took 3 bases from V and 6 from J; bases not matched to a gene: 10. In DNA form, the CDR3 reads TGTGCCAGCAGCCAGGCCCTGGGGACAGGATTCGAGCAGTACTTC. Amino acids: CASSQALGTGFEQYF.

The genes are TRBV5-8 and TRBJ2-7; a weak D match, TRBD2 (5 bases). The CDR3 runs 14 residues. Germline CDR1 is SGHTS and CDR2 is YDEGEE. Trimming shortened V by 0 bases and J by 5 bases, and 12 bases separated the two germline ends. CDR3 in DNA: TGTGCCAGCAGCTTGGTGTCTAGCTACCACGAGCAGTACTTC. Protein product: CASSLVSSYHEQYF. The full variable domain, completed using reference TRBV5-8 and TRBJ2-7, is EAGVTQSPTHLIKTRGQQATLRCSPISGHTSVYWYQQALGLGLQFLLWYDEGEERNRGNFPPRFSGRQFPNYSSELNVNALELEDSALYLCASSLVSSYHEQYFGPGTRLTVT.

This clone was picked up one time. The chain carries TRBV9 and TRBJ1-6, with D perhaps matching TRBD1 (5 bases). V lost 4 bases and J 8 bases, leaving 13 bases between the germline ends. The germline V gene has CDR1 SGDLS and CDR2 YYNGEE. The CDR3 spans 14 residues. CDR3 loop: CASSFRVDDSPLHF. The DNA for the CDR3 is TGTGCCAGCAGCTTCAGGGTGGATGATTCACCCCTCCACTTT.

The chain links TRBV7-2 to TRBJ2-5; 8 bases match TRBD2. This CDR3 has 17 amino acids. Germline values: CDR1 SGHTA, CDR2 FQGNSA. The junction had 12 bases not matched to a gene; V was cut back by 1 base and J by 5 bases. DNA for the CDR3: TGTGCCAGCAGCTTAGGACTAGCGACGCCTGACTGGGAGACCCAGTACTTC. Amino acids: CASSLGLATPDWETQYF.

The gene calls are TRBV5-1 and TRBJ2-1, with 10 bases fitting TRBD1. This CDR3 has 17 residues. The V gene's germline CDR1 is SGHRS and CDR2 YFSETQ. With 0 bases clipped from V and 1 base from J, the junction kept 4 bases outside the gene matches. The chain's CDR3 is CASSLVWDRGSYNEQFF. The CDR3 DNA follows: TGCGCCAGCAGCTTGGTTTGGGACAGGGGTTCCTACAATGAGCAGTTCTTC. Filled out from reference TRBV5-1 and TRBJ2-1, the complete variable domain reads KAGVTQTPRYLIKTRGQQVTLSCSPISGHRSVSWYQQTPGQGLQFLFEYFSETQRNKGNFPGRFSGRQFSNSRSEMNVSTLELGDSALYLCASSLVWDRGSYNEQFFGPGTRLTVL.

Comments on this clone: This may come from a read error, since a much larger clone is one base off. The J gene is TRBJ1-2, the V gene TRBV6-1, with TRBD1 identical over 7 bases. The germline V gene encodes CDR1 MNHNS and CDR2 SASEGT. J gave up 6 bases and V 2 bases, and 0 bases lay outside the gene matches. This CDR3 contains 12 residues. This chain's CDR3 is CASSEQGDGYTF. The CDR3 nucleotides are TGTGCCAGCAGTGAACAGGGGGATGGCTACACCTTC.

The V gene is TRBV4-1, the J gene TRBJ2-7; 7 bases are shared with TRBD2. The V and J ends lost 3 bases and 6 bases, in that order; junction bases with no gene match: 5. Germline CDR1 MGHRA, CDR2 YSYEKL. CDR3 length: 13 amino acids. DNA of the CDR3: TGCGCCAGCAGCCAGGGACTAACCTTCGAGCAGTACTTC. Encoded protein: CASSQGLTFEQYF.

About this clone itself: Other DNA sequences of this sample code for an identical CDR3. This chain links TRBV19 with TRBJ2-5, with unresolved D. Germline lookup yields CDR1 LNHDA and CDR2 SQIVND (reference sequence). This CDR3 comprises 12 residues. Trimming took off 4 bases at V and 2 bases at J, with 5 bases between the two ends. The CDR3 DNA follows: TGTGCCAGTAGTACAGGTCAAGAGACCCAGTACTTC. This gives the protein CASSTGQETQYF.

The J gene is TRBJ2-7, the V gene TRBV5-1, with D possibly matching TRBD1 (5 bases). V dropped 0 bases and J dropped 5 bases, with 12 bases sitting between them. The CDR3 runs 14 residues. Germline V gene lookup returns CDR1 SGHRS and CDR2 YFSETQ. The chain's CDR3 is CASSLGGRRNEQYF. Written as DNA, the CDR3 is TGCGCCAGCAGCTTGGGGGGCAGAAGGAACGAGCAGTACTTC.